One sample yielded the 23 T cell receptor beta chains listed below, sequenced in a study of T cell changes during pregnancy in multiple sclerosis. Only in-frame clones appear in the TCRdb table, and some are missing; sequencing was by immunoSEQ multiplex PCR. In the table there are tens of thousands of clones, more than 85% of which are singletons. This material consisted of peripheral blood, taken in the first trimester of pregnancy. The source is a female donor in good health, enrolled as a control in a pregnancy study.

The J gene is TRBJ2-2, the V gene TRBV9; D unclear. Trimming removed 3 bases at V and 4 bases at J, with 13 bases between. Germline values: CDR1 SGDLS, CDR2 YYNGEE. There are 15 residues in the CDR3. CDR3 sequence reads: CASSARVVGTGELFF. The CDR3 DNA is TGTGCCAGCAGCGCACGGGTAGTGGGCACCGGGGAGCTGTTTTTT.

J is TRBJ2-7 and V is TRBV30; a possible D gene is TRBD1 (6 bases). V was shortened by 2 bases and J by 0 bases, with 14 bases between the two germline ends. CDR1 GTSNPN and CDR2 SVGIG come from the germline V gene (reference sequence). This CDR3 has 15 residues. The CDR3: CAWSQHTGFSYEQYF. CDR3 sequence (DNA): TGTGCCTGGAGTCAACACACAGGGTTCTCCTACGAGCAGTACTTC.

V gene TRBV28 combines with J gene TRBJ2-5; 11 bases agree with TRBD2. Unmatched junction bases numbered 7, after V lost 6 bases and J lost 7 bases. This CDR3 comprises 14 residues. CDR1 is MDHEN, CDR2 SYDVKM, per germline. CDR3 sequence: CASRVAGGIGTQYF. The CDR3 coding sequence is TGTGCCAGCAGGGTAGCGGGAGGGATTGGGACCCAGTACTTC.

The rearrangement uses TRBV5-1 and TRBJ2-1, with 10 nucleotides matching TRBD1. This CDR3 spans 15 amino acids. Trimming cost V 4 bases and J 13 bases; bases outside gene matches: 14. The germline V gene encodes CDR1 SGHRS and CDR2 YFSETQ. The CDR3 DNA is TGCGCCAGCAGCCCACGGACAGGGGGACACAATCATCAGTTCTTC. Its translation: CASSPRTGGHNHQFF. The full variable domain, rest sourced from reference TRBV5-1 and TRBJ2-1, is KAGVTQTPRYLIKTRGQQVTLSCSPISGHRSVSWYQQTPGQGLQFLFEYFSETQRNKGNFPGRFSGRQFSNSRSEMNVSTLELGDSALYLCASSPRTGGHNHQFFGPGTRLTVL.

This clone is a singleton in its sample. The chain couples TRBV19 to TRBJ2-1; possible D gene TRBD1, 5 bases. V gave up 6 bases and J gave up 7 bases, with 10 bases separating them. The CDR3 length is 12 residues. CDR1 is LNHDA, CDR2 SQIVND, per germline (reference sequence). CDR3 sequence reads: CASRNYRNEQFF. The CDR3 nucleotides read TGTGCCAGTAGGAACTACAGGAATGAGCAGTTCTTC.

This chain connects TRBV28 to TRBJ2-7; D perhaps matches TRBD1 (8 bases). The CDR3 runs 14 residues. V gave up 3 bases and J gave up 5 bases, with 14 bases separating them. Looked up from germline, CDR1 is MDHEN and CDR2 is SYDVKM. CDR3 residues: CASSFLQGGHEQYF. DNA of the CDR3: TGTGCCAGCAGTTTTTTACAGGGGGGGCACGAGCAGTACTTC.

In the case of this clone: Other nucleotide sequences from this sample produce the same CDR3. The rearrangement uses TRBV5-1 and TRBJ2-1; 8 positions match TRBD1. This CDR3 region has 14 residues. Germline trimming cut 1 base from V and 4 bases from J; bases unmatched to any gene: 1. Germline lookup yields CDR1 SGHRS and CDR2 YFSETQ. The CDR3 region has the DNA TGCGCCAGCAGCTTGACAGGGGGGTACAATGAGCAGTTCTTC. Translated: CASSLTGGYNEQFF.

CDR3: CASSMRQGSDGYTF. The DNA for the CDR3 is TGTGCCAGTAGTATGAGACAGGGGAGCGATGGCTACACCTTC. The rearrangement joins TRBV19 to TRBJ1-2; 8 nucleotides agree with TRBD1. J was trimmed by 6 bases and V by 3 bases; bases with no gene match: 6. This CDR3 contains 14 residues. Germline V gene data show CDR1 as LNHDA and CDR2 as SQIVND (reference sequence).

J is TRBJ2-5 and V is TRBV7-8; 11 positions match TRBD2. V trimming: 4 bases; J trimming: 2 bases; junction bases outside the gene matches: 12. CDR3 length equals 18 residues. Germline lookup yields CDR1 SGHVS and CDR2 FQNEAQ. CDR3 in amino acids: CASSSNLAGGPLQETQYF. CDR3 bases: TGTGCCAGCAGCTCAAACCTAGCGGGAGGCCCCTTACAAGAGACCCAGTACTTC.

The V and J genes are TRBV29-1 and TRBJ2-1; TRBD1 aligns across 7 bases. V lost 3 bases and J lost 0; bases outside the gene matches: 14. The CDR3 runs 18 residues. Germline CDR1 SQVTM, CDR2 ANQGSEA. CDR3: CSVEAGTVSFYSYNEQFF. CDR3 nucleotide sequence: TGCAGCGTTGAGGCCGGGACAGTCTCTTTTTACTCCTACAATGAGCAGTTCTTC.

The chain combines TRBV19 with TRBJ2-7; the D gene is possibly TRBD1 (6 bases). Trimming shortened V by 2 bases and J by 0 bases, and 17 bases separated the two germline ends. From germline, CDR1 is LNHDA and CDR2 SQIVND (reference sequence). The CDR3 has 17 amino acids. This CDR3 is CASSITVVQGSSYEQYF. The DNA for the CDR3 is TGTGCCAGTAGTATAACGGTTGTCCAGGGGAGCTCCTACGAGCAGTACTTC.

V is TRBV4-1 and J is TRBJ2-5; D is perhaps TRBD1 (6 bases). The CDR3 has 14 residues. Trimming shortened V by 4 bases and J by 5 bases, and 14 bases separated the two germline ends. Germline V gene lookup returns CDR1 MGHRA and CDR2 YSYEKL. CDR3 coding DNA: TGCGCCAGCAGCCTACTAACAGGGATGGAGACCCAGTACTTC. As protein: CASSLLTGMETQYF.

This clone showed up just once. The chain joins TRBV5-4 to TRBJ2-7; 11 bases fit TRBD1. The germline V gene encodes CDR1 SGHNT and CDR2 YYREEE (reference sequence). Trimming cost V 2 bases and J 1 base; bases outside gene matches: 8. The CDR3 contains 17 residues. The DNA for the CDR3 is TGTGCCAGCAGCTTAGGGACAGGGGGTTTAGGGTCCTACGAGCAGTACTTC. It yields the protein CASSLGTGGLGSYEQYF.

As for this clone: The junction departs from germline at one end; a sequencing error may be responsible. CDR3 amino acids: CASNLQSDFWSYNEQFF. In DNA form, the CDR3 reads TGTGCCAGCAACTTACAGTCGGACTTTTGGTCCTACAATGAGCAGTTCTTC. This rearrangement joins TRBV7-9 to TRBJ2-1; a possible D gene is TRBD2 (5 bases). The CDR3 runs 17 residues. Germline V gene sequence: CDR1 SEHNR, CDR2 FQNEAQ (reference sequence).

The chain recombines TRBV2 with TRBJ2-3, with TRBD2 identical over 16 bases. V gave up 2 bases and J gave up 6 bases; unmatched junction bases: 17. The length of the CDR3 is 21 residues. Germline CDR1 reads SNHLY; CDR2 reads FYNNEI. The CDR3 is CASSEPEAWGLAGGPWDTQYF. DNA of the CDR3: TGTGCCAGCAGTGAACCAGAGGCGTGGGGACTAGCGGGAGGGCCTTGGGATACGCAGTATTTT.

Here the CDR3 DNA reads TGTGCCAGCAGGCCCCTGGCGGGACTAGCGGGCACAGATACGCAGTATTTT. It specifies CASRPLAGLAGTDTQYF. This chain uses TRBV27 with TRBJ2-3, with TRBD2 matching 11 bases. Germline loops: CDR1 MNHEY, CDR2 SMNVEV (reference sequence). CDR3 size: 17 residues. V gave up 6 bases and J gave up 1 base; unmatched junction bases: 9.

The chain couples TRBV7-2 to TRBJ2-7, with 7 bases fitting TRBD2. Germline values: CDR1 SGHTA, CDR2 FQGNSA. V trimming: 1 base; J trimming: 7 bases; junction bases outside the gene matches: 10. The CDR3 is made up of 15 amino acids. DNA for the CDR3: TGTGCCAGCAGCTTAGGTTTCTCCCCGGGGGGAGAGCAGTACTTC. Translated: CASSLGFSPGGEQYF.

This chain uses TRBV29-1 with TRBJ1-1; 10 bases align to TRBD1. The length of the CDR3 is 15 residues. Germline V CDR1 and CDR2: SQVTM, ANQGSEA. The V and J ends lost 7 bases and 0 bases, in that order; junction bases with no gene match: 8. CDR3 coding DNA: TGCAGCGCCTCGAGGGACAGGGGCGTGAACACTGAAGCTTTCTTT. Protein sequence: CSASRDRGVNTEAFF.

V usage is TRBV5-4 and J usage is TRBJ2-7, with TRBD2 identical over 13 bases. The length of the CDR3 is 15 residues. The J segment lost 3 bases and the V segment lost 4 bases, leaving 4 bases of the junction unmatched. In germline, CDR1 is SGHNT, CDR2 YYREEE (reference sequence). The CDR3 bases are TGTGCCAGCAGCCCTGGACTAGCGGGAGTCTACGAGCAGTACTTC. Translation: CASSPGLAGVYEQYF.

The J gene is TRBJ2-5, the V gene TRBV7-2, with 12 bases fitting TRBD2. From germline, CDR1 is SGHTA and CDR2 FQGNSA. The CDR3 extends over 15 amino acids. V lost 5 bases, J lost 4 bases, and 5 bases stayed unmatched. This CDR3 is CASSRLAGAVETQYF. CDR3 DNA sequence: TGTGCCAGCAGCCGACTAGCGGGAGCTGTAGAGACCCAGTACTTC.

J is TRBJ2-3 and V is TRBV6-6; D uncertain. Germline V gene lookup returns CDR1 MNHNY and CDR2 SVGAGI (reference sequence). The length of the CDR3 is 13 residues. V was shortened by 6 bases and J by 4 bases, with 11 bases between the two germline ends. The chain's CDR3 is CASRYTSADTQYF. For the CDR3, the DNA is TGTGCCAGCAGGTATACCTCAGCAGATACGCAGTATTTT.

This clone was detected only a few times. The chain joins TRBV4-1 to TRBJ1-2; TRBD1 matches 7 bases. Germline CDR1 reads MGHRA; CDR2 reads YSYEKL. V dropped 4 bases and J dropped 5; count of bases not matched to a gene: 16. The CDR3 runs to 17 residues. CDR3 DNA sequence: TGCGCCAGCAGCCGAAACCGGGACAGCAACACGGAGTATGGCTACACCTTC. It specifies CASSRNRDSNTEYGYTF.

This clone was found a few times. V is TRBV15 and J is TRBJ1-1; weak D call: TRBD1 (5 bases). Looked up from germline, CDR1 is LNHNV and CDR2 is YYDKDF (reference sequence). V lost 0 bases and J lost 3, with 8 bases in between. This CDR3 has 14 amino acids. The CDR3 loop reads CATSRDGGYTEAFF. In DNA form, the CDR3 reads TGTGCCACCAGCAGAGATGGGGGGTACACTGAAGCTTTCTTT.